Below, 32 T cell receptor beta chains from the same sample are listed, as sequenced in a study of cytomegalovirus exposure and HLA in healthy donors. 60 Vbeta and 13 Jbeta primers were used in PCR. The repertoire was sequenced with immunoSEQ multiplex PCR; TCRdb's copy has only in-frame clones and lacks some. The table includes roughly 100,000 clones, about 68% detected once. The material sequenced was PBMCs. Every receptor here comes from a young man in good health and CMV-seropositive.

This sequence joins TRBV5-4 and TRBJ1-5; 7 nucleotides match TRBD1. The V gene's germline CDR1 is SGHNT and CDR2 YYREEE (reference sequence). The CDR3 is 14 residues long. V dropped 4 bases and J dropped 3; count of bases not matched to a gene: 4. CDR3 DNA sequence: TGTGCCAGCAGCGTGACAGGGTCCAATCAGCCCCAGCATTTT. This sequence encodes CASSVTGSNQPQHF.

This clone was seen a handful of times. The V call is TRBV7-8, the J call TRBJ2-7; 8 bases are a match to TRBD1. The junction had 7 bases not matched to a gene; V was cut back by 5 bases and J by 1 base. CDR1 and CDR2 (germline): SGHVS, FQNEAQ. The CDR3 sequence is 15 residues long. The CDR3 loop is CASSHYRDRSYEQYF. DNA for the CDR3: TGTGCCAGCAGCCATTACCGGGACAGGTCCTACGAGCAGTACTTC.

This clone was seen a few times. V usage is TRBV6-1 and J usage is TRBJ1-1; D is uncertain. The V end was cut by 4 bases, the J end by 5 bases, with 11 bases between. The CDR3 consists of 13 residues. Looked up from germline, CDR1 is MNHNS and CDR2 is SASEGT. The CDR3 region is CASSVLGSTEAFF. In DNA, the CDR3 is TGTGCCAGCAGTGTTCTGGGGAGTACTGAAGCTTTCTTT.

The chain couples TRBV5-1 to TRBJ1-1, with TRBD1 as a possible D gene (6 bases). The germline V gene encodes CDR1 SGHRS and CDR2 YFSETQ. There are 15 residues in the CDR3. Trimming shortened V by 3 bases and J by 2 bases, and 14 bases separated the two germline ends. The DNA for the CDR3 is TGCGCCAGCAGCTCTACAGGGATATCAAACACTGAAGCTTTCTTT. This sequence encodes CASSSTGISNTEAFF.

The genes are TRBV7-2 and TRBJ2-2; 10 bases are a match to TRBD2. CDR3 length: 17 amino acids. CDR1 is SGHTA and CDR2 is FQGNSA in the germline V gene. V lost 4 bases to trimming and J lost 2 bases; unmatched junction nucleotides: 7. The CDR3, as DNA: TGTGCCAGCAGCTCCTTAGCGGGGGGCTCTAACACCGGGGAGCTGTTTTTT. This translates into CASSSLAGGSNTGELFF.

This rearrangement joins TRBV6-5 to TRBJ2-7, with 7 bases lining up with TRBD1. There are 14 residues in the CDR3. Germline V lookup: CDR1 MNHEY, CDR2 SVGAGI. V trimming: 0 bases; J trimming: 7 bases; junction bases outside the gene matches: 6. In DNA form, the CDR3 reads TGTGCCAGCAGTTACTCTCCACAGGGGTGGGAGCAGTACTTC. This encodes CASSYSPQGWEQYF.

The chain carries TRBV10-3 and TRBJ2-5, with D maybe TRBD2 (6 bases). Germline V lookup: CDR1 ENHRY, CDR2 SYGVKD. This CDR3 comprises 14 residues. V lost 7 bases, J lost 5 bases, and 17 bases lay in between. CDR3 bases: TGTGCCATCAAGACGGGGGAAGCGTCGGAGACCCAGTACTTC. It yields the protein CAIKTGEASETQYF.

V and J are TRBV28 and TRBJ1-3; D gene ambiguous. Germline lookup yields CDR1 MDHEN and CDR2 SYDVKM. The CDR3 loop spans 14 amino acids. Trimming left V 2 bases short and J 1 base short, with 6 bases between. In DNA, the CDR3 is TGTGCCAGCAGTTTAAGTAGTTCTGGAAACACCATATATTTT. Protein: CASSLSSSGNTIYF.

The chain recombines TRBV10-1 with TRBJ2-7, with D hard to call. CDR3 length: 12 amino acids. The germline V gene has CDR1 WNHNN and CDR2 SYGVQD (reference sequence). V was trimmed by 8 bases and J by 0 bases, leaving 8 bases between them. CDR3 residues: CASPECSYEQYF. CDR3 coding DNA: TGCGCCAGCCCCGAGTGCTCCTACGAGCAGTACTTC.

Comments on this clone: This sample includes further DNA sequences coding for the same CDR3. The rearrangement uses TRBV7-9 and TRBJ2-1; a possible D gene is TRBD2 (6 bases). Between the trimmed V and J ends, which lost 5 bases and 0 bases, there was a span of 17 bases. The V gene's germline CDR1 is SEHNR and CDR2 FQNEAQ (reference sequence). The CDR3 covers 17 residues. DNA of the CDR3: TGTGCCAGCAGCCCACTGGCTACTAGCCGCTCCTACAATGAGCAGTTCTTC. Translation: CASSPLATSRSYNEQFF.

The rearrangement uses TRBV18 and TRBJ1-2; TRBD1 matches 7 bases. CDR3 size: 14 residues. V dropped 2 bases and J dropped 2; count of bases not matched to a gene: 2. The germline CDR1 and CDR2 sequences are KGHSH and LQKENI. The CDR3 DNA reads TGTGCCAGCTCACCAAAACAGGGGAACTATGGCTACACCTTC. Translation: CASSPKQGNYGYTF.

J is TRBJ2-3 and V is TRBV2; 14 nucleotides agree with TRBD2. V lost 3 bases and J lost 8; bases outside the gene matches: 4. The CDR3 runs to 15 residues. The germline V gene encodes CDR1 SNHLY and CDR2 FYNNEI. Here the CDR3 reads CASSEGLAGDTTQYF. The DNA for the CDR3 is TGTGCCAGCAGTGAGGGACTAGCGGGGGATACTACGCAGTATTTT.

In this sample, this clone turned up once. The V gene is TRBV7-9, the J gene TRBJ2-1; TRBD2 matches at 7 bases. V lost 5 bases, J lost 3 bases, and 10 bases stayed unmatched. The CDR3 consists of 16 residues. The germline gives CDR1 SEHNR, CDR2 FQNEAQ (reference sequence). CDR3 loop: CASSPPGLAGYNEQFF. DNA of the CDR3: TGTGCCAGCAGCCCACCCGGGTTAGCGGGCTACAATGAGCAGTTCTTC.

This clone has more than one count but fewer than ten. CDR3 bases: TGTGCCAGCAGTTTTACTACTCTATCTAAAGCTTTCTTT. It encodes CASSFTTLSKAFF. The chain links TRBV27 to TRBJ1-1, with D unclear. The CDR3 loop spans 13 amino acids. Germline loops: CDR1 MNHEY, CDR2 SMNVEV (reference sequence). Deletions cut 3 bases from V and 9 bases from J, with 14 bases between.

The chain couples TRBV5-1 to TRBJ1-2, with D possibly TRBD1 on 6 matching bases. Trimming shortened V by 4 bases and J by 0 bases, and 34 bases separated the two germline ends. Per the germline V gene, CDR1 is SGHRS and CDR2 is YFSETQ. CDR3 length equals 22 residues. The CDR3 loop reads CASSLYTTGLGTYQSANYGYTF. CDR3 DNA: TGCGCCAGCAGCCTATATACTACAGGTTTAGGGACATATCAATCTGCTAACTATGGCTACACCTTC.

The gene calls are TRBV29-1 and TRBJ2-5; D perhaps matches TRBD1 (6 bases). The DNA end is more similar to TRBJ2-7, so the J call may be wrong. Per the germline V gene, CDR1 is SQVTM and CDR2 is ANQGSEA. The CDR3 runs 13 residues. CDR3 coding DNA: TGCAGCGTCCGTTCGGACAGAAACTACGAGCAGTACTTC. It translates to CSVRSDRNYEQYF.

V usage is TRBV10-3 and J usage is TRBJ2-5, with 9 bases that match TRBD1. The germline V gene encodes CDR1 ENHRY and CDR2 SYGVKD. The trim removed 3 bases at V and 4 bases at J, leaving 3 bases unmatched. CDR3 length equals 14 residues. The CDR3 is CAISDRQGGETQYF. As DNA, the CDR3 is TGTGCCATCAGTGACAGACAGGGGGGAGAGACCCAGTACTTC.

The chain uses TRBV5-4 and TRBJ2-3; a possible D gene is TRBD1 (6 bases). The CDR3 totals 13 residues. Looked up from germline, CDR1 is SGHNT and CDR2 is YYREEE (reference sequence). V lost 1 base, J lost 5 bases, and 8 bases lay in between. The CDR3 coding sequence is TGTGCCAGCAGCTTGACAGGGATAGATACGCAGTATTTT. Translated, it gives CASSLTGIDTQYF. The complete variable domain, with remaining parts taken from reference TRBV5-4 and TRBJ2-3, reads ETGVTQSPTHLIKTRGQQVTLRCSSQSGHNTVSWYQQALGQGPQFIFQYYREEENGRGNFPPRFSGLQFPNYSSELNVNALELDDSALYLCASSLTGIDTQYFGPGTRLTVL.

V gene TRBV7-2 combines with J gene TRBJ1-1, with 7 bases lining up with TRBD1. V trimming: 4 bases; J trimming: 8 bases; junction bases outside the gene matches: 7. The CDR3 extends over 13 amino acids. The V gene's germline CDR1 is SGHTA and CDR2 FQGNSA. CDR3 sequence reads: CASSYQGESEAFF. The CDR3 DNA reads as TGTGCCAGCAGCTATCAGGGGGAATCCGAAGCTTTCTTT.

V usage is TRBV5-6 and J usage is TRBJ2-7, with 7 nucleotides matching TRBD1. This CDR3 comprises 15 residues. V lost 2 bases and J lost 0; bases outside the gene matches: 5. Germline V gene sequence: CDR1 SGHDT, CDR2 YYEEEE. CDR3 loop: CASSFYRGLSYEQYF. The CDR3 DNA reads as TGTGCCAGCAGCTTTTACAGGGGCCTCTCCTACGAGCAGTACTTC.

The chain couples TRBV10-2 to TRBJ2-7; 7 bases line up with TRBD2. There are 11 residues in the CDR3. Germline assignment: CDR1 WSHSY and CDR2 SAAADI. Losses at the gene ends were 6 bases for V and 12 bases for J; bases not matched to a gene: 8. The DNA for the CDR3 is TGCGCCAGCAGCTTAGGGACTACGGGGTACTTC. Its translation: CASSLGTTGYF.

In this sample, this clone turned up once. The chain recombines TRBV18 with TRBJ2-5; TRBD1 agrees at 10 bases. The J call may be faulty, since TRBJ2-7 better matches the DNA end. The CDR3 sequence is 14 residues long. CDR1 is KGHSH and CDR2 is LQKENI in the germline V gene. The CDR3 DNA sequence: TGTGCCAGCTCACTGGACAGGGGGACCTACGAGCAGTACTTC. Translation gives CASSLDRGTYEQYF.

On this clone: The junction differs from germline at one of its ends, possibly a read error. J is TRBJ2-3 and V is TRBV7-9; no clear D gene. The CDR3 runs 11 residues. Per germline, CDR1 SEHNR and CDR2 FQNEAQ (reference sequence). CDR3 sequence: CSSSVDWTQYF. CDR3 in DNA: TGTTCCAGCAGCGTCGACTGGACGCAGTATTTT.

This clone was seen once. The chain combines TRBV6-5 with TRBJ2-7; tentatively, D is TRBD1 (5 bases). V was shortened by 5 bases and J by 3 bases, with 8 bases between the two germline ends. The length of the CDR3 is 12 residues. In germline, CDR1 is MNHEY, CDR2 SVGAGI. CDR3: CASSTDSYEQYF. CDR3 in DNA: TGTGCCAGCAGTACCGACAGCTACGAGCAGTACTTC.

V usage is TRBV2 and J usage is TRBJ1-2; D is uncertain. The CDR3 has 14 amino acids. Trimming shortened V by 3 bases and J by 4 bases, and 12 bases separated the two germline ends. Germline lookup yields CDR1 SNHLY and CDR2 FYNNEI. CDR3 bases: TGTGCCAGCAGTGAGGTTGGCACCCTCTATGGCTACACCTTC. Residues: CASSEVGTLYGYTF.

J is TRBJ2-1 and V is TRBV5-4, with D uncertain. CDR3 length: 14 amino acids. V was clipped by 0 bases and J by 2 bases, with 6 bases between them. Germline CDR1 SGHNT, CDR2 YYREEE (reference sequence). DNA for the CDR3: TGTGCCAGCAGCTTGGCCGCTACCTACAATGAGCAGTTCTTC. Its translation is CASSLAATYNEQFF.

This chain links TRBV9 with TRBJ1-6; 11 bases are shared with TRBD1. CDR1 and CDR2 from the germline V gene are SGDLS and YYNGEE. V shed 0 bases, J shed 7 bases, and the junction held 6 bases outside the gene matches. The CDR3 is 17 amino acids. In nucleotides, the CDR3 is TGTGCCAGCAGCGTAGGCCCAGGGACAGGGGGAAATTCACCCCTCCACTTT. Translation: CASSVGPGTGGNSPLHF.

The chain carries TRBV7-3 and TRBJ1-1; maybe TRBD1 (5 bases). With 4 bases removed from V and 1 base from J, the gap between germline ends came to 19 bases. The CDR3 extends over 17 amino acids. The germline V gene encodes CDR1 SGHTA and CDR2 FQGTGA. CDR3 residues: CASSSQWGRPQNTEAFF. The CDR3, as DNA: TGTGCCAGCAGCTCTCAGTGGGGCCGTCCCCAGAACACTGAAGCTTTCTTT.

This clone was counted a few times. The V call is TRBV6-1, the J call TRBJ1-3, with D hard to call. Trimming stripped 1 base from V and 2 bases from J, with 6 bases between. Germline CDR1 is MNHNS and CDR2 is SASEGT. The CDR3 consists of 14 residues. The CDR3 reads CASSEGRAGNTIYF. The CDR3 DNA follows: TGTGCCAGCAGTGAAGGCCGGGCTGGAAACACCATATATTTT.

V usage is TRBV18 and J usage is TRBJ2-1, with TRBD1 matching 7 bases. This CDR3 contains 15 residues. V dropped 2 bases and J dropped 4; count of bases not matched to a gene: 5. Germline lookup yields CDR1 KGHSH and CDR2 LQKENI. The DNA of the CDR3 is TGTGCCAGCTCACCAATTGGGGGACAGTACAATGAGCAGTTCTTC. Protein: CASSPIGGQYNEQFF.

This CDR3 is CASSPVNNYGYTF. The CDR3 DNA reads TGTGCCAGCAGCCCCGTTAATAATTATGGCTACACCTTC. V is TRBV7-6 and J is TRBJ1-2; D ambiguous. Germline V gives CDR1 SGHVS, CDR2 FNYEAQ. CDR3 length: 13 amino acids. Trimming removed 5 bases from V and 5 bases from J, with 12 bases in between.

The gene calls are TRBV25-1 and TRBJ2-3; 9 bases match TRBD1. Losses at the gene ends were 8 bases for V and 4 bases for J; bases not matched to a gene: 7. The CDR3 runs to 14 residues. CDR1 is MGHDK and CDR2 is SYGVNS in the germline V gene. CDR3 sequence: CASRGTGPADTQYF. The CDR3, as DNA: TGTGCCAGCCGGGGGACAGGGCCCGCAGATACGCAGTATTTT.